These T cell receptor beta chains were read from a single sample in a study of blood T cells in healthy people across ages. Using its own MiXCR run on the 5' RACE reads, TCRdb lists one record per CDR3 protein. The repertoire holds about 1.8 million distinct CDR3 sequences, with around 50% as singletons. Material: blood. These receptors were obtained from a middle-aged woman in good health. The CDR3 runs from the conserved cysteine through the conserved F or W. Each record gives: D gene, J gene, V gene, clone size, CDR3 DNA, CDR3 protein. A D gene is named only where the DNA matches it firmly. Size tells how often a clone was seen (once, few, many) or the class of an expanded clone, and some rows leave it out.

NA TRBJ2-1 TRBV5-8 NA TGTGCCAGCAGACCTCGGGGGGCGGGTGATGAGCAGTTCTTC CASRPRGAGDEQFF
NA TRBJ1-2 TRBV4-3 NA TGCGCCAGCAGCCAAGATCCCGGACAGTCTCAAGGCTACACCTTC CASSQDPGQSQGYTF
NA TRBJ2-1 TRBV12-3/TRBV12-4 NA TGTGCCAGCAGTTTAGTTCATGGGGGGTCCAATGAGCAGTTCTTC CASSLVHGGSNEQFF
NA TRBJ2-1 TRBV10-3 NA TGTGCCATCACCAAGGGCCTAACCTACAATGAGCAGTTCTTC CAITKGLTYNEQFF
NA TRBJ1-1 TRBV20-1 NA TGCAGTGCCAATGAAAATACAGGGTGGGGCACTGAAGCTTTCTTT CSANENTGWGTEAFF
TRBD1 TRBJ2-6 TRBV5-1 NA TGCGCCAGCAGCAGGGGACAGGGTGTCGGCTCTGGGGCCAACGTCCTGACTTTC CASSRGQGVGSGANVLTF
NA TRBJ2-7 TRBV20-1 once TGCAGTGCTAGAGATCTACACGAGCAGTACTTC CSARDLHEQYF
TRBD1 TRBJ1-2 TRBV15 NA TGTGCCACCAGCACCCCGACAGGGAATGGCTACACCTTC CATSTPTGNGYTF
NA TRBJ2-5 TRBV4-1 NA TGCGCCAGCAGCCAAGGTTGGGCGGAAGAGACCCAGTACTTC CASSQGWAEETQYF
NA TRBJ2-5 TRBV20-1 NA TGCAGTGCTAGAGTGAAGGCAGGGGCCGTCCAAGAGACCCAGTACTTC CSARVKAGAVQETQYF
NA TRBJ1-2 TRBV3-1 NA TGTGCCAGCAGCCTACTGAGACGTACAGGTCTACCCTCTAACTATGGCTACACCTTC CASSLLRRTGLPSNYGYTF
NA TRBJ2-6 TRBV29-1 NA TGCAGCGCAACTTACTCTGGGGCCAACGTCCTGACTTTC CSATYSGANVLTF
NA TRBJ2-1 TRBV12-3/TRBV12-4 NA TGTGCCAGCAGCCCCTTTGGAGGAAGTCGTAATGAGCAGTTCTTC CASSPFGGSRNEQFF
NA TRBJ1-2 TRBV6-2/TRBV6-3 NA TGTGCCAGCAGTTACATGATCCTCAGGCGGTCCTATGGCTACACCTTC CASSYMILRRSYGYTF
NA TRBJ1-1 TRBV7-2 NA TGTGCCAGCAGGACGACCGGGACACAGAACACTGAAGCTTTCTTT CASRTTGTQNTEAFF
NA TRBJ2-3 TRBV27 few TGTGCCAGCAGTTTATTATTTCCAGATACGCAGTATTTT CASSLLFPDTQYF
NA TRBJ2-3 TRBV27 few TGTGCCAGCATAAGGGGGGATACGCAGTATTTT CASIRGDTQYF
TRBD2 TRBJ2-1 TRBV7-2 NA TGTGCCAGCAGCCCGTGGGTAGCGGGGGTGAATGAGCAGTTCTTC CASSPWVAGVNEQFF
NA TRBJ2-1 TRBV5-1 NA TGCGCCAGCAGCTTGGCCATTGTACAGGGCGATGAGCAGTTCTTC CASSLAIVQGDEQFF
NA TRBJ2-3 TRBV3-1 NA TGTGCCAGCAGCCAAGGGATCGGGGGCGCAAGCACAGATACGCAGTATTTT CASSQGIGGASTDTQYF
TRBD1 TRBJ2-7 TRBV6-2/TRBV6-3 NA TGTGCCAGCAGAGCCCCGGGACAGGGATACGAGCAGTACTTC CASRAPGQGYEQYF
NA TRBJ2-7 TRBV5-7 NA TGTGCCAGCAGCTTGATGGAAGGACAGCGCTATATCTCGTTTACCTACGAGCAGTACTTC CASSLMEGQRYISFTYEQYF
TRBD2 TRBJ2-1 TRBV4-1 once TGCGCCAGCAGCCAATCGACTAGCGGGGGGTCCCTGGGGGACAATGAGCAGTTCTTC CASSQSTSGGSLGDNEQFF
TRBD1 TRBJ2-1 TRBV6-1 NA TGTGCCAGCGGGACAGGGGGGCCTTGTGAGCAGTTCTTC CASGTGGPCEQFF
TRBD1 TRBJ2-5 TRBV6-5 NA TGTGCCAGCTTGGACAGGGGGCCGGGAGAGACCCAGTACTTC CASLDRGPGETQYF